Here is one TCR beta chain with its context. These data are taken from a study of T cell responses to AZD1222 COVID-19 vaccine. Repertoires were generated with immunoSEQ multiplex PCR, while TCRdb's copy carries only in-frame clones and drops some. The table lists about 150,000 clones, about nine tenths of them singletons. The specimen comprised peripheral blood, sampled on day 0 of AZD1222 vaccination. This receptor was identified in an adult in good health.

CDR3 sequence reads: CASSSLGTQYF. The CDR3 DNA is TGTGCCAGCAGTTCGCTGGGGACCCAGTACTTC. The rearrangement links TRBV28 to TRBJ2-5; D is undetermined. The CDR3 spans 11 residues. Germline CDR1 is MDHEN and CDR2 is SYDVKM. V was clipped by 4 bases and J by 7 bases, with 7 bases between them.